The 2 T cell receptor beta chains reported below all come from one sample, sequenced in a study of cytomegalovirus exposure and HLA in healthy donors. It was with 60 Vbeta and 13 Jbeta primers that the PCR ran. Sequencing used immunoSEQ multiplex PCR; TCRdb keeps in-frame clones, though not all of them. The specimen's table records 30,000 to 50,000 clones. The sample was PBMCs. These receptors were taken from a woman in her 30s in good health and CMV-seropositive.

CDR3 DNA: TGTGCCAGCAGTCCCGTCAGGGGTGGGGCCAACGTCCTGACTTTC. Its translation is CASSPVRGGANVLTF. The chain links TRBV27 to TRBJ2-6; D perhaps matches TRBD1 (6 bases). The CDR3 is 15 residues long. The germline V gene has CDR1 MNHEY and CDR2 SMNVEV (reference sequence). Trimming removed 5 bases at V and 3 bases at J, with 11 bases between. The full variable domain, its missing parts supplied by reference TRBV27 and TRBJ2-6, is EAQVTQNPRYLITVTGKKLTVTCSQNMNHEYMSWYRQDPGLGLRQIYYSMNVEVTDKGDVPEGYKVSRKEKRNFPLILESPSPNQTSLYFCASSPVRGGANVLTFGAGSRLTVL.

J is TRBJ2-1 and V is TRBV10-3; 10 bases agree with TRBD2. V shed 4 bases, J shed 7 bases, and the junction held 7 bases outside the gene matches. The CDR3 runs to 15 residues. Germline CDR1 is ENHRY and CDR2 is SYGVKD. CDR3 loop: CAISAQAGGPNEQFF. In DNA, the CDR3 is TGTGCCATCAGTGCTCAAGCGGGGGGGCCGAATGAGCAGTTCTTC.